The T cell receptor (beta chain) described here comes from a study of T cells in Graves' hyperthyroidism and ophthalmopathy. In its sample, this clonotype was seen a few times. The antigen remains unidentified. The study's findings and limits: Among clonotypes expanded in thyroid above 0.001, most were also found in blood. Model-based prediction identified ophthalmopathy a median roughly 6.1 months prior to its onset.

There were TCR beta CDR3 regions amplified from RNA transcripts. First-round RT-PCR with HTBI primers amplified the TCR CDR3 region. TCRdb re-called the multiplex PCR reads through MiXCR, storing one row per CDR3 protein. The data show some 720,000 distinct CDR3 sequences, around 17% seen once. CDR3 length: 13 residues. With 7 bases removed from V and 3 bases from J, the gap between germline ends came to 9 bases. CDR1 and CDR2 (germline): SNHLY, FYNNEI. The V gene is TRBV2, the J gene TRBJ2-2, with D perhaps being TRBD1 or TRBD2 (6 bases each). The clonotype comes from a man between 18 and 29 years old with Graves' hyperthyroidism. The sequenced sample consisted of blood. The CDR3 DNA reads TGTGCCAGCACGGGGGCGGACACCGGGGAGCTGTTTTTT. Its protein product is CASTGADTGELFF. The whole variable domain, remainder taken from reference TRBV2 and TRBJ2-2, is EPEVTQTPSHQVTQMGQEVILRCVPISNHLYFYWYRQILGQKVEFLVSFYNNEISEKSEIFDDQFSVERPDGSNFTLKIRSTKLEDSAMYFCASTGADTGELFFGEGSRLTVL.